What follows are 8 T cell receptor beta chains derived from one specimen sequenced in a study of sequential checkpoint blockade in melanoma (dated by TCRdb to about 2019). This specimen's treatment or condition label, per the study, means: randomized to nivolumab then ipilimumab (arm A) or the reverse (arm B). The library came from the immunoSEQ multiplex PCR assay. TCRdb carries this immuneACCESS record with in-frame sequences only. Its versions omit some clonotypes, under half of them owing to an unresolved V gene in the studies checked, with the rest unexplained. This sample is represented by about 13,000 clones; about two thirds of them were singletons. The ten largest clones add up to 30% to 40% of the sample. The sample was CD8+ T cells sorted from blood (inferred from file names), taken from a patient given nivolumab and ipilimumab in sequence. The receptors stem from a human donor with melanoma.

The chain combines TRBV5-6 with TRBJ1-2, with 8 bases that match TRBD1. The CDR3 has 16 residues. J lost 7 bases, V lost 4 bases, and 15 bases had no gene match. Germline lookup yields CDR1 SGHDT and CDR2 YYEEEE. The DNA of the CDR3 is TGTGCCAGCAGCGGCTTCCGGGACAGGACGTCGGCTGGCTACACCTTC. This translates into CASSGFRDRTSAGYTF.

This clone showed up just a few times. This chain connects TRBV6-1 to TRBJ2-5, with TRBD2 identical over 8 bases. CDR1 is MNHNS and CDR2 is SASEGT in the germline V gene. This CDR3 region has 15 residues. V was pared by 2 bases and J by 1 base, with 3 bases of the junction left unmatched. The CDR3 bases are TGTGCCAGCAGTGAATCGGGAGGGGGCCAAGAGACCCAGTACTTC. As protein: CASSESGGGQETQYF.

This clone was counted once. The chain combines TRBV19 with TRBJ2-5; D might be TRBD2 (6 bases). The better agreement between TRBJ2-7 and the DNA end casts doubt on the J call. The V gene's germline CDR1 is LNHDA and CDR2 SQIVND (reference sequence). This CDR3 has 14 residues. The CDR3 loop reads CASSTEEGPYEQYF. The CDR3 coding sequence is TGTGCCAGTAGTACCGAGGAGGGCCCCTACGAGCAGTACTTC.

The CDR3 spells CAWSLSNEQFF. The CDR3 region has the DNA TGTGCCTGGAGTCTATCCAATGAGCAGTTCTTC. The chain has TRBV30 and TRBJ2-1, with D hard to call. The germline V gene encodes CDR1 GTSNPN and CDR2 SVGIG (reference sequence). V lost 2 bases to trimming and J lost 6 bases, with 5 bases between them. CDR3 length equals 11 residues.

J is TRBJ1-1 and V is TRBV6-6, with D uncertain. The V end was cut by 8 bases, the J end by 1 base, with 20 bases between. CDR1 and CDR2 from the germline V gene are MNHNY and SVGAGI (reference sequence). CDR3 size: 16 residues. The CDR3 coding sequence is TGTGCCAGCGCGTCGAGGGTCAGTACTTGGAACACTGAAGCTTTCTTT. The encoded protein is CASASRVSTWNTEAFF.

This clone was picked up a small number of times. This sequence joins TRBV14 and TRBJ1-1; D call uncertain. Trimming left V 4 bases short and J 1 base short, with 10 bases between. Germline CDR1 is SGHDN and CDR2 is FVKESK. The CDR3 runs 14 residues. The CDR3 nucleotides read TGTGCCAGCAGCCCCGTTTTCCCGAACACTGAAGCTTTCTTT. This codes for CASSPVFPNTEAFF.

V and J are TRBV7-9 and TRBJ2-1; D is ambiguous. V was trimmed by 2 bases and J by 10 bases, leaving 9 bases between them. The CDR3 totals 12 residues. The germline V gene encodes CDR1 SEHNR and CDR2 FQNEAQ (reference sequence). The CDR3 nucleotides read TGTGCCAGCAGCTTAAGTTTGAGAGAGCAGTTCTTC. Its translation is CASSLSLREQFF. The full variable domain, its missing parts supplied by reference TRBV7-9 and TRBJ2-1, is DTGVSQNPRHKITKRGQNVTFRCDPISEHNRLYWYRQTLGQGPEFLTYFQNEAQLEKSRLLSDRFSAERPKGSFSTLEIQRTEQGDSAMYLCASSLSLREQFFGPGTRLTVL.

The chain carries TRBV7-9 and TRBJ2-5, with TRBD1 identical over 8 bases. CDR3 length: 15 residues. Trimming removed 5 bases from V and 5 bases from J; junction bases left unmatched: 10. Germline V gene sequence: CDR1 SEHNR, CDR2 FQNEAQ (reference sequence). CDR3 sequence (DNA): TGTGCCAGCAGCCCCCTCCGGCAGGGGGCTGAGACCCAGTACTTC. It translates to CASSPLRQGAETQYF.